This T cell receptor (beta chain) was captured in a study of CXCR3-negative and CXCR3-positive naive CD8 T cells. In the study overall: There were around 140 million TRB reads altogether, and each library had about 1.5 +/- 0.3 million of them. Findings and caveats of the study: Memory cells diverged, while naive CXCR3-positive and CXCR3-negative cells had similar TRBV-TRBJ usage.

The study made its TRB cDNA libraries by 5' RACE, adding UMI labels. Using the 5' RACE reads, TCRdb records one entry per CDR3 protein without DNA. The sample data list 25,000 to 35,000 distinct CDR3 sequences. CDR1 and CDR2 (germline): SGHTA, FQGTGA. CDR3 length equals 13 residues. As for this clonotype: Its specificity is unknown.

The rearrangement uses TRBV7-3 and TRBJ2-2; no DNA is available, so the TRBD1 call from TCRdb remains unchecked. The sequenced sample consisted of memory CD8+ T cells from blood. This receptor was identified in a human donor in good health. Some clones in this sample may be carry-over from other donors' samples. CDR3 in amino acids: CASSLGQAGELFF.